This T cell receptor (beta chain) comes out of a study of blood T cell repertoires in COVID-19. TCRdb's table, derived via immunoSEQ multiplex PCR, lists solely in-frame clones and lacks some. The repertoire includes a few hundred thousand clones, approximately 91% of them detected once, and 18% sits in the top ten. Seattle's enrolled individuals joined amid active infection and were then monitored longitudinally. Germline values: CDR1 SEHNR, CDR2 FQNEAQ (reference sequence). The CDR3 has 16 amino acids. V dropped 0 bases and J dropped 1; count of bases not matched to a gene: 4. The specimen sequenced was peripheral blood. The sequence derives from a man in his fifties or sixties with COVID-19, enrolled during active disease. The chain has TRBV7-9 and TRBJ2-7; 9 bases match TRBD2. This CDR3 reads CASSLARLAGSYEQYF. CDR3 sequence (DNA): TGTGCCAGCAGCTTAGCTCGGCTAGCGGGGTCCTACGAGCAGTACTTC.